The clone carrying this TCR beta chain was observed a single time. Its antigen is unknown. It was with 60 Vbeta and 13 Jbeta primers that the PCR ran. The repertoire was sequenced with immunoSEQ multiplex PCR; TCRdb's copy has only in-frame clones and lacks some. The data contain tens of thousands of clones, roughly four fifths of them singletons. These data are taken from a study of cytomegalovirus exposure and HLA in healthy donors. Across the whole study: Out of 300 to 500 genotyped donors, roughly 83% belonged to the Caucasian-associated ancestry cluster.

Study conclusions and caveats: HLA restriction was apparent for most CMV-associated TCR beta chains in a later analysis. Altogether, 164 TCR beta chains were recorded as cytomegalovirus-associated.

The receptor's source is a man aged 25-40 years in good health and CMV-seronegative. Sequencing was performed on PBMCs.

The CDR3 reads CASSLSRGHLLAGGDTQYF. The CDR3 nucleotides are TGTGCCAGCAGCCTTTCGCGTGGACACTTATTAGCGGGAGGGGATACGCAGTATTTT. The chain combines TRBV4-2 with TRBJ2-3; 11 bases are shared with TRBD2. From germline, CDR1 is LGHNA and CDR2 YNFKEQ. Losses at the gene ends were 4 bases for V and 6 bases for J; bases not matched to a gene: 18. The CDR3 length is 19 residues.